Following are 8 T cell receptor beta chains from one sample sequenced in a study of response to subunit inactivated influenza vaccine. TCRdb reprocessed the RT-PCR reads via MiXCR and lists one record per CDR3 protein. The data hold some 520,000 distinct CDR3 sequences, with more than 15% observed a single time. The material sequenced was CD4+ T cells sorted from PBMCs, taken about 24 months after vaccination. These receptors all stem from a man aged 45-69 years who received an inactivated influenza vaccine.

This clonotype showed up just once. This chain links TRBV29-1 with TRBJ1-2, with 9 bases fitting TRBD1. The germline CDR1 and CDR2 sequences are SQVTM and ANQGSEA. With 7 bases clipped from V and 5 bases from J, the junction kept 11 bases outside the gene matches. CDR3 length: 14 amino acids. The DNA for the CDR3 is TGCAGCGCTGATGAGGGACAGGGAGTTTATGGCTACACCTTC. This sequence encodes CSADEGQGVYGYTF. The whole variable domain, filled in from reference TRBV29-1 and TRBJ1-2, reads SAVISQKPSRDICQRGTSLTIQCQVDSQVTMMFWYRQQPGQSLTLIATANQGSEATYESGFVIDKFPISRPNLTFSTLTVSNMSPEDSSIYLCSADEGQGVYGYTFGSGTRLTVV.

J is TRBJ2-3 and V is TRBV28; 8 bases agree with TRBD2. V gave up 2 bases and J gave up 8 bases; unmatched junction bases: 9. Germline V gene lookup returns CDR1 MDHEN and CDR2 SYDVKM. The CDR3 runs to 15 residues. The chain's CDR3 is CASSLPRAAGGTQYF. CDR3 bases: TGTGCCAGCAGTTTACCCCGGGCGGCGGGGGGTACGCAGTATTTT.

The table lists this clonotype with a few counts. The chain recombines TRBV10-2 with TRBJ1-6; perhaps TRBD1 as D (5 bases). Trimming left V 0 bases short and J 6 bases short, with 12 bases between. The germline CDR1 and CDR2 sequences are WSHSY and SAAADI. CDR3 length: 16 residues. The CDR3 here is CASSESGAGGNSPLHF. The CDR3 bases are TGCGCCAGCAGTGAGTCCGGGGCCGGGGGTAATTCACCCCTCCACTTT.

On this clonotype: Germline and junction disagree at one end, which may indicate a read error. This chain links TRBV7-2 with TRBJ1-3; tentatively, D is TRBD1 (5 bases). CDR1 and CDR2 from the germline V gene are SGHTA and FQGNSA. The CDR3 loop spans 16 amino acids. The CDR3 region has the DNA TGTGCCAGCAGCACGCAGACAGTCCTTGGTCGAAAAACCATATATTTT. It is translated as CASSTQTVLGRKTIYF. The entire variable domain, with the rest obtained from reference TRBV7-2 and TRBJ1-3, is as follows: GAGVSQSPSNKVTEKGKDVELRCDPISGHTALYWYRQSLGQGLEFLIYFQGNSAPDKSGLPSDRFSAERTGGSVSTLTIQRTQQEDSAVYLCASSTQTVLGRKTIYFGEGSWLTVV.

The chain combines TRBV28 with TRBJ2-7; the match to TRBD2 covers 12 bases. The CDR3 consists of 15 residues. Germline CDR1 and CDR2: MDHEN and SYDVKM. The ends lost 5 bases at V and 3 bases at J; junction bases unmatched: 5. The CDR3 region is CASSRGTSGFYEQYF. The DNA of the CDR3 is TGTGCCAGCAGTCGCGGGACTAGCGGGTTCTACGAGCAGTACTTC.

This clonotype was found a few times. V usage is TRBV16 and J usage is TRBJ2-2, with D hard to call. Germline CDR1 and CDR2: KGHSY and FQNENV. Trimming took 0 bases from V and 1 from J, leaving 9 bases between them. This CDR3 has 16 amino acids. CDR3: CASSQSAPWNTGELFF. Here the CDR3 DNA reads TGTGCCAGCAGCCAATCCGCCCCCTGGAACACCGGGGAGCTGTTTTTT.

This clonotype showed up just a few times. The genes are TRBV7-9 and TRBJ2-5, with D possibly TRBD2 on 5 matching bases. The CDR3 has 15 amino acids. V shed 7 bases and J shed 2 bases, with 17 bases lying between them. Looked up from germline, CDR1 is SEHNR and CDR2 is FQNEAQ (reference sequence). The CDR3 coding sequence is TGTGCCAGCAACACCCGTAAACGGGATCAAGAGACCCAGTACTTC. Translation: CASNTRKRDQETQYF.

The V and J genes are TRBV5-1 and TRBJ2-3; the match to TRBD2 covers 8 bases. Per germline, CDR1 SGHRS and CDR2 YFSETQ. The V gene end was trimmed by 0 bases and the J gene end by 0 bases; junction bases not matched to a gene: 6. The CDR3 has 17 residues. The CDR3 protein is CASSLAGREGSTDTQYF. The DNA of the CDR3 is TGCGCCAGCAGCTTGGCCGGACGGGAGGGGAGCACAGATACGCAGTATTTT.